This T cell receptor (beta chain) was retrieved from a study of shared clonotypes between healthy human individuals. Regarding the study as a whole: An expected dependence of interdonor clonotype sharing on sequencing depth was noted.

All donors were healthy HIV-negative adults lacking recent acute infections or vaccinations. Negatively enriched CD4+ T cells were divided by CD45RA into naive and memory. As for this clone: Its antigen is not known. Other nucleotide sequences from this sample produce the same CDR3.

Germline-derived CDR1 and CDR2 are SEHNR and FQNEAQ (reference sequence). Trimming took 5 bases from V and 3 from J, leaving 4 bases between them. The CDR3 runs 12 residues. Here immunoSEQ multiplex PCR was the method, and the copy in TCRdb shows in-frame clones only, minus some. The sample holds just over 2,000,000 clones, 85% to 95% seen once. Sequencing input: naive CD4+ T cells sorted from blood. The subset denotes: CD45RA+ positively selected. V usage is TRBV7-9 and J usage is TRBJ1-4; D unclear. The receptor was isolated from a man between 18 and 35 years old in good health. This chain's CDR3 is CASSRPNEKLFF. CDR3 coding DNA: TGTGCCAGCAGCCGACCTAATGAAAAACTGTTTTTT.